This is a list of T cell receptor beta chains from one sample in a study of T cells in Graves' hyperthyroidism and ophthalmopathy. Each CDR3 protein gets one entry after TCRdb re-called the multiplex PCR reads with MiXCR. The sample records roughly 700,000 distinct CDR3 sequences, around 15% being singletons. The sample was blood. These receptor sequences come from a young woman with Graves' hyperthyroidism. Each CDR3 is given with its conserved first and last residue. D genes are given only for firm matches. Where a row states a size, it is once, few, many or the class of an expanded clone; other rows omit it.

CDR3 DNA: TGTGCCAGCGGGCCCTACGAGCAGTACTTC
CDR3 protein: CASGPYEQYF
V gene: TRBV2
D gene: -
clone size: many
J gene: TRBJ2-7

CDR3 DNA: TGCAGCGTTGCAGCCCCGGAACGGGGGCTCTACGAGCAGTACTTC
CDR3 protein: CSVAAPERGLYEQYF
V gene: TRBV29-1
D gene: -
clone size: -
J gene: TRBJ2-7

CDR3 DNA: TGTGCCAGCAGCCCGGGGGCCCAAGGGAATCAGCCCCAGCATTTT
CDR3 protein: CASSPGAQGNQPQHF
V gene: TRBV28
D gene: -
clone size: many
J gene: TRBJ1-5

CDR3 DNA: TGTGCCAGCACGAATAGCAATCAGCCCCAGCATTTT
CDR3 protein: CASTNSNQPQHF
V gene: TRBV12-3/TRBV12-4
D gene: -
clone size: -
J gene: TRBJ1-5

CDR3 DNA: TGTGCCAGCAGCTTATTGGGGACAGGGAATCAGCCCCAGCATTTT
CDR3 protein: CASSLLGTGNQPQHF
V gene: TRBV7-2
D gene: TRBD1
clone size: many
J gene: TRBJ1-5

CDR3 DNA: TGTGCCAGCATGGGGAGTAGTCCGGGGACCCATGAGCAGTTCTTC
CDR3 protein: CASMGSSPGTHEQFF
V gene: TRBV6-2/TRBV6-3
D gene: -
clone size: -
J gene: TRBJ2-1

CDR3 DNA: TGTGCCGGTGGGACTGGCAGCGATACGCAGTATTTT
CDR3 protein: CAGGTGSDTQYF
V gene: TRBV2
D gene: -
clone size: many
J gene: TRBJ2-3

CDR3 DNA: TGTGCCAGTTGCCCGGGAGGCAATGAGCAGTTCTTC
CDR3 protein: CASCPGGNEQFF
V gene: TRBV2
D gene: TRBD2
clone size: many
J gene: TRBJ2-1

CDR3 DNA: TGCAGCGTCTGGACTCCCGAATCCTACGAGCAGTACTTC
CDR3 protein: CSVWTPESYEQYF
V gene: TRBV29-1
D gene: -
clone size: -
J gene: TRBJ2-7

CDR3 DNA: TGTGCCAGTAGAATGGGACGAGCTTACAATGAGCAGTTCTTC
CDR3 protein: CASRMGRAYNEQFF
V gene: TRBV19
D gene: -
clone size: -
J gene: TRBJ2-1

CDR3 DNA: TGTGCCAGCAGACTAGTAGGGGCGCATGGCTACACCTTC
CDR3 protein: CASRLVGAHGYTF
V gene: TRBV12-3/TRBV12-4
D gene: -
clone size: many
J gene: TRBJ1-2

CDR3 DNA: TGTGCCAGCAGCCCCGAATCCAGGGGCTGGAACGAGCAGTACTTC
CDR3 protein: CASSPESRGWNEQYF
V gene: TRBV7-9
D gene: -
clone size: -
J gene: TRBJ2-7

CDR3 DNA: TGTGCCAGCAGCCGAGGACTAGCGGGATTTGGGGATGAGCAGTTCTTC
CDR3 protein: CASSRGLAGFGDEQFF
V gene: TRBV7-3
D gene: TRBD2
clone size: many
J gene: TRBJ2-1

CDR3 DNA: TGTGCCAGCAGCGTCCGGACTAGCGGGAGGGTCGGAACCGGGGAGCTGTTTTTT
CDR3 protein: CASSVRTSGRVGTGELFF
V gene: TRBV5-6
D gene: TRBD2
clone size: few
J gene: TRBJ2-2

CDR3 DNA: TGCAGTGCTAGAGCACCGGGACAGGGGAGCACTGAAGCTTTCTTT
CDR3 protein: CSARAPGQGSTEAFF
V gene: TRBV20-1
D gene: TRBD1
clone size: many
J gene: TRBJ1-1

CDR3 DNA: TGCGCCAGCAGTCCCGGGCCCTCGGGCACCGGGGAGCTGTTTTTT
CDR3 protein: CASSPGPSGTGELFF
V gene: TRBV4-1
D gene: -
clone size: few
J gene: TRBJ2-2

CDR3 DNA: TGCAGCGTTCGGGGGACAGACTACAATGAGCAGTTCTTC
CDR3 protein: CSVRGTDYNEQFF
V gene: TRBV29-1
D gene: -
clone size: many
J gene: TRBJ2-1

CDR3 DNA: TGTGCCAGTAGTATACTCAATAGCAATCAGCCCCAGCATTTT
CDR3 protein: CASSILNSNQPQHF
V gene: TRBV19
D gene: -
clone size: few
J gene: TRBJ1-5

CDR3 DNA: TGTGCCAGCTCAGAACAGGTGGGGGCCTACGAGCAGTACTTC
CDR3 protein: CASSEQVGAYEQYF
V gene: TRBV18
D gene: -
clone size: many
J gene: TRBJ2-7

CDR3 DNA: TGTGCCAGCGGCTCCCCGACGAGGTTACAGAGGTCCTACGAGCAGTACTTC
CDR3 protein: CASGSPTRLQRSYEQYF
V gene: TRBV28
D gene: -
clone size: many
J gene: TRBJ2-7